These 26 T cell receptor beta chains share one sample of origin, sequenced in a study of CD8+ T cells in alopecia areata. It was cDNA, reverse transcribed from extracted RNA, that served as the sequencing template. Assay: immunoSEQ multiplex PCR; the TCRdb copy retains only in-frame clones and omits some. The repertoire holds some 180,000 clones, with more than 60% as singletons. This sample comprised CD4+ T cells sorted from blood, obtained at week 0. The receptors derive from a human donor with alopecia areata.

The V call is TRBV6-5, the J call TRBJ2-4; 7 bases are shared with TRBD2. V dropped 4 bases and J dropped 9; count of bases not matched to a gene: 12. This CDR3 has 15 residues. In germline, CDR1 is MNHEY, CDR2 SVGAGI. In DNA, the CDR3 is TGTGCCAGCAGTTTGGGAGGGCAGGGCGAACGCATTCAGTACTTC. Translated: CASSLGGQGERIQYF.

The chain is built from TRBV11-2 and TRBJ2-3; 12 bases match TRBD2. Germline assignment: CDR1 SGHAT and CDR2 FQNNGV. The CDR3 sequence is 16 residues long. The ends lost 4 bases at V and 2 bases at J; junction bases unmatched: 4. The CDR3 protein is CASSSGLAGYTDTQYF. The CDR3 DNA follows: TGTGCCAGCAGCTCCGGACTAGCGGGGTACACAGATACGCAGTATTTT. The whole variable domain, filled in from reference TRBV11-2 and TRBJ2-3, reads EAGVAQSPRYKIIEKRQSVAFWCNPISGHATLYWYQQILGQGPKLLIQFQNNGVVDDSQLPKDRFSAERLKGVDSTLKIQPAKLEDSAVYLCASSSGLAGYTDTQYFGPGTRLTVL.

The sample holds a few counts of this clone. The V call is TRBV30, the J call TRBJ2-2, with D unclear. The V and J ends lost 2 bases and 4 bases respectively, with 2 bases between them. Germline V gene sequence: CDR1 GTSNPN, CDR2 SVGIG (reference sequence). This CDR3 has 11 residues. CDR3 protein: CAWSLTGELFF. CDR3 nucleotide sequence: TGTGCCTGGAGTCTCACCGGGGAGCTGTTTTTT.

The gene calls are TRBV9 and TRBJ2-7; D is undetermined. In germline, CDR1 is SGDLS, CDR2 YYNGEE. V lost 0 bases and J 4 bases, leaving 11 bases between the germline ends. The CDR3 length is 14 residues. In DNA, the CDR3 is TGTGCCAGCAGCGTAGCTGGGGTCGGTTACGAGCAGTACTTC. Translated, it gives CASSVAGVGYEQYF.

The chain combines TRBV28 with TRBJ1-5; 8 nucleotides match TRBD1. Germline V gene sequence: CDR1 MDHEN, CDR2 SYDVKM. This CDR3 has 13 residues. The V gene end was trimmed by 8 bases and the J gene end by 2 bases; junction bases not matched to a gene: 2. Here the CDR3 DNA reads TGTGCCAGCTGGGGACAGGGCAATCAGCCCCAGCATTTT. Its protein is CASWGQGNQPQHF. Variable domain in full (rest from reference TRBV28 and TRBJ1-5): DVKVTQSSRYLVKRTGEKVFLECVQDMDHENMFWYRQDPGLGLRLIYFSYDVKMKEKGDIPEGYSVSREKKERFSLILESASTNQTSMYLCASWGQGNQPQHFGDGTRLSIL.

The V gene is TRBV9, the J gene TRBJ2-2, with D perhaps assigned TRBD1 or TRBD2 (5 bases each). Germline loops: CDR1 SGDLS, CDR2 YYNGEE. The length of the CDR3 is 15 residues. Trimming shortened V by 4 bases and J by 2 bases, and 12 bases separated the two germline ends. The CDR3: CASSPRDQNTGELFF. CDR3 nucleotides: TGTGCCAGCAGCCCCCGGGACCAAAACACCGGGGAGCTGTTTTTT. The full variable domain, in which reference TRBV9 and TRBJ2-2 provide the parts outside the CDR3, is DSGVTQTPKHLITATGQRVTLRCSPRSGDLSVYWYQQSLDQGLQFLIQYYNGEERAKGNILERFSAQQFPDLHSELNLSSLELGDSALYFCASSPRDQNTGELFFGEGSRLTVL.

V is TRBV7-9 and J is TRBJ1-4; no clear D gene. CDR1 SEHNR and CDR2 FQNEAQ come from the germline V gene (reference sequence). The germline V and J ends were trimmed by 1 base and 2 bases, with 8 bases remaining between them. This CDR3 contains 15 residues. DNA of the CDR3: TGTGCCAGCAGCTTAGGCCCCACGACTAATGAAAAACTGTTTTTT. Translating it yields CASSLGPTTNEKLFF.

About this clone itself: Germline is not matched at one junction end, which may reflect a read error. This chain joins TRBV5-1 and TRBJ1-1, with D possibly being TRBD1 (5 bases). The CDR3 sequence is 14 residues long. Germline V CDR1 and CDR2: SGHRS, YFSETQ. The DNA of the CDR3 is TGCCCCAGCAGCTTGGGGGGAGGAGGAGGTGAAGCTTTCTTT. Translating gives CPSSLGGGGGEAFF.

This CDR3 reads CASSSVQGANYGYTF. For the CDR3, the DNA is TGTGCCAGCAGCTCGGTACAGGGAGCAAACTATGGCTACACCTTC. The chain couples TRBV7-9 to TRBJ1-2; D perhaps matches TRBD1 (6 bases). Trimming pared 4 bases from V and 2 bases from J, leaving 14 bases between. CDR1 is SEHNR and CDR2 is FQNEAQ in the germline V gene (reference sequence). CDR3 length: 15 residues.

This chain connects TRBV29-1 to TRBJ1-1; D unclear. The CDR3 runs 14 residues. Germline loops: CDR1 SQVTM, CDR2 ANQGSEA. V was shortened by 4 bases and J by 1 base, with 13 bases between the two germline ends. CDR3 sequence (DNA): TGCAGCGTTGTTTTGAGGGTGGCGAACACTGAAGCTTTCTTT. It specifies CSVVLRVANTEAFF.

This chain's CDR3 is CSVERRLSYTF. The CDR3, as DNA: TGCAGCGTTGAACGGAGACTGAGCTACACCTTC. The chain carries TRBV29-1 and TRBJ1-2; no reliable D call. The germline CDR1 and CDR2 sequences are SQVTM and ANQGSEA. This CDR3 contains 11 residues. Trimming took 2 bases from V and 9 from J, leaving 10 bases between them.

This clone was recorded once. CDR3 sequence: CASSLAGHNTDTQYF. The CDR3 DNA follows: TGTGCCAGCAGTCTAGCCGGACATAACACAGATACGCAGTATTTT. The V gene is TRBV7-2, the J gene TRBJ2-3; D may match TRBD1 or TRBD2 (5 bases each). The CDR3 loop spans 15 amino acids. Trimming took off 6 bases at V and 2 bases at J, with 15 bases between the two ends. Germline loops: CDR1 SGHTA, CDR2 FQGNSA. Full variable domain (outside the CDR3, taken from reference TRBV7-2 and TRBJ2-3): GAGVSQSPSNKVTEKGKDVELRCDPISGHTALYWYRQSLGQGLEFLIYFQGNSAPDKSGLPSDRFSAERTGGSVSTLTIQRTQQEDSAVYLCASSLAGHNTDTQYFGPGTRLTVL.

The chain combines TRBV2 with TRBJ1-6; the D is unclear. The ends were cut back, 4 bases at V and 5 bases at J, with 6 bases in the middle. Germline V lookup: CDR1 SNHLY, CDR2 FYNNEI. The CDR3 runs to 13 residues. The CDR3 coding sequence is TGTGCCAGCAGTGGCGGTCATAATTCACCCCTCCACTTT. Translating it yields CASSGGHNSPLHF.

To note about this clone: The sample has other DNA sequences that encode this CDR3 too. V gene TRBV29-1 combines with J gene TRBJ1-2, with D hard to call. This CDR3 is built from 12 residues. V was clipped by 4 bases and J by 0 bases, with 6 bases between them. Germline assignment: CDR1 SQVTM and CDR2 ANQGSEA. For the CDR3, the DNA is TGCAGCGTTGGGGGTGCTAACTATGGCTACACCTTC. Its protein is CSVGGANYGYTF.

This chain connects TRBV30 to TRBJ1-1; the match to TRBD1 covers 7 bases. CDR1 is GTSNPN and CDR2 is SVGIG in the germline V gene (reference sequence). Trimming at V came to 3 bases and at J to 2 bases, leaving 3 bases not matched to a gene. This CDR3 spans 13 amino acids. CDR3: CAWRDRTNTEAFF. The CDR3 DNA follows: TGTGCCTGGAGGGACAGGACTAACACTGAAGCTTTCTTT.

The chain joins TRBV4-2 to TRBJ1-1, with TRBD1 matching 7 bases. The CDR3 runs 17 residues. In germline, CDR1 is LGHNA, CDR2 YNFKEQ. V shed 4 bases and J 0 bases; nucleotides not matched to a gene: 11. In DNA, the CDR3 is TGTGCCAGCAGCCTTCATTCAACAGGGGCTATGAACACTGAAGCTTTCTTT. This encodes CASSLHSTGAMNTEAFF.

The chain carries TRBV30 and TRBJ1-6; unclear D gene. Trimming took 0 bases from V and 6 from J, leaving 9 bases between them. The CDR3 has 14 residues. Germline V gene sequence: CDR1 GTSNPN, CDR2 SVGIG (reference sequence). The CDR3 region is CAWSVGPSNSPLHF. The CDR3 nucleotides read TGTGCCTGGAGTGTAGGGCCCTCTAATTCACCCCTCCACTTT.

The sample holds a few counts of this clone. The chain is built from TRBV2 and TRBJ2-7; the D gene is possibly TRBD1 (6 bases). Germline CDR1 SNHLY, CDR2 FYNNEI. The CDR3 covers 14 residues. Trimming stripped 5 bases from V and 6 bases from J, with 17 bases between. CDR3 sequence: CASSQTQGSGEQYF. CDR3 bases: TGTGCCAGCAGTCAAACACAGGGTTCCGGCGAGCAGTACTTC.

The chain carries TRBV6-5 and TRBJ1-1, with TRBD1 matching over 8 bases. V lost 2 bases, J lost 10 bases, and 9 bases stayed unmatched. Looked up from germline, CDR1 is MNHEY and CDR2 is SVGAGI. The CDR3 covers 14 residues. This CDR3 is CASSYLDGQGAAFF. The DNA for the CDR3 is TGTGCCAGCAGTTACCTAGATGGACAGGGAGCAGCTTTCTTT.

This chain links TRBV6-6 with TRBJ2-7; possible D gene TRBD1, 6 bases. There are 14 residues in the CDR3. Per the germline V gene, CDR1 is MNHNY and CDR2 is SVGAGI (reference sequence). Trimming removed 4 bases at V and 3 bases at J, with 13 bases between. CDR3 amino acids: CASSSQGTSYEQYF. The CDR3 DNA reads TGTGCCAGCAGTTCCCAGGGGACAAGCTACGAGCAGTACTTC.

The gene calls are TRBV30 and TRBJ1-5; 9 bases line up with TRBD1. The CDR3 is 15 amino acids. V gave up 5 bases and J gave up 4 bases; unmatched junction bases: 9. Germline CDR1 reads GTSNPN; CDR2 reads SVGIG (reference sequence). CDR3 loop: CAWGTGTGYNQPQHF. CDR3 DNA: TGTGCCTGGGGGACCGGGACAGGGTATAATCAGCCCCAGCATTTT.

The rearrangement joins TRBV30 to TRBJ1-1, with D unresolved. Germline lookup yields CDR1 GTSNPN and CDR2 SVGIG (reference sequence). V shed 1 base and J shed 4 bases, with 10 bases lying between them. The CDR3 is made up of 13 amino acids. The CDR3 DNA follows: TGTGCCTGGAGTGGCCTCCCGGGCACTGAAGCTTTCTTT. This gives the protein CAWSGLPGTEAFF.

The J gene is TRBJ2-3, the V gene TRBV30; 9 positions agree with TRBD2. Trimming removed 2 bases from V and 12 bases from J; junction bases left unmatched: 9. The CDR3 length is 13 residues. Germline loops: CDR1 GTSNPN, CDR2 SVGIG (reference sequence). The CDR3 DNA sequence: TGTGCCTGGAGTCGGACTAGCGAGAAGGCACAGTATTTT. Protein: CAWSRTSEKAQYF.

The V gene is TRBV27, the J gene TRBJ2-5; possibly TRBD1 for D (6 bases). The CDR3 covers 14 residues. V lost 6 bases to trimming and J lost 2 bases, with 13 bases between them. CDR1 MNHEY and CDR2 SMNVEV come from the germline V gene (reference sequence). The CDR3 is CASRPTGGQETQYF. The CDR3 DNA is TGTGCCAGCAGGCCGACAGGCGGGCAAGAGACCCAGTACTTC.

This clone has only a few counts. The CDR3 DNA reads as TGCAGCGTTTCCGGGATGTCGAATGAGCAGTTCTTC. Translation: CSVSGMSNEQFF. This rearrangement joins TRBV29-1 to TRBJ2-1; D might be TRBD2 (5 bases). Germline-derived CDR1 and CDR2 are SQVTM and ANQGSEA. V was pared by 5 bases and J by 7 bases, with 12 bases between. CDR3 length equals 12 residues.

Concerning this clone: A junction end diverges from the germline sequence, so it may reflect a read error. This rearrangement joins TRBV7-2 to TRBJ2-7; TRBD1 might be the D (5 bases). Germline lookup yields CDR1 SGHTA and CDR2 FQGNSA. This CDR3 has 15 residues. CDR3 sequence (DNA): TGTGCCAGCAGCTCAACCACAGGAGTGGGTACCTCCAGCCTCTTC. It specifies CASSSTTGVGTSSLF.